Below, 31 T cell receptor beta chains from the same sample are listed, as sequenced in a study of shared clonotypes between healthy human individuals. Only in-frame clones appear in the TCRdb table, and some are missing; sequencing was by immunoSEQ multiplex PCR. The table shows roughly 1,000,000 clones, with approximately 78% occurring only once. The sample taken for sequencing was memory CD4+ T cells from PBMCs. Stated subset: CD45RA-negative fraction. All receptors come from a man aged 18 to 29 in good health. Some clones in this sample may be carry-over from other donors' samples.

Only one count was recorded for this clone. This may arise from a read error, as a much more abundant clone is one base away. The rearrangement links TRBV30 to TRBJ2-2, with TRBD2 matching over 8 bases. V lost 2 bases to trimming and J lost 5 bases; unmatched junction nucleotides: 13. This CDR3 is built from 17 residues. CDR1 is GTSNPN, CDR2 SVGIG, per germline (reference sequence). This CDR3 reads CAWSRTALRLATGELFF. The CDR3 nucleotides are TGTGCCTGGAGTAGGACTGCATTGAGACTAGCGACCGGGGAGCTGTTTTTT.

The table lists this clone with a count of one. The chain recombines TRBV28 with TRBJ2-5; possible D gene TRBD2, 7 bases. Trimming removed 4 bases from V and 5 bases from J, with 17 bases in between. Germline V gene lookup returns CDR1 MDHEN and CDR2 SYDVKM. The CDR3 is 15 residues long. The DNA for the CDR3 is TGTGCCAGCAGTTCATCAGGGGCGGGAGAGGAGACCCAGTACTTC. Translated, it gives CASSSSGAGEETQYF. Drawing the rest from reference TRBV28 and TRBJ2-5, the complete variable domain is DVKVTQSSRYLVKRTGEKVFLECVQDMDHENMFWYRQDPGLGLRLIYFSYDVKMKEKGDIPEGYSVSREKKERFSLILESASTNQTSMYLCASSSSGAGEETQYFGPGTRLLVL.

This clone was detected only once. The chain employs TRBV7-2 and TRBJ2-7, with D possibly being TRBD1 (5 bases). The CDR3 covers 12 residues. Germline CDR1 SGHTA, CDR2 FQGNSA. V lost 4 bases and J lost 3, with 7 bases in between. The CDR3 sequence: CASSYRLYEQYF. The CDR3 DNA reads TGTGCCAGCAGCTACAGGCTCTACGAGCAGTACTTC.

This clone was found once. The V call is TRBV30, the J call TRBJ1-1, with TRBD1 matching 8 bases. This CDR3 is built from 13 residues. V dropped 5 bases and J dropped 1; count of bases not matched to a gene: 3. CDR1 is GTSNPN, CDR2 SVGIG, per germline (reference sequence). CDR3 coding DNA: TGTGCCTGGGCGACAGGGGCGAACACTGAAGCTTTCTTT. Protein sequence: CAWATGANTEAFF.

V usage is TRBV7-9 and J usage is TRBJ2-1; D is unclear. The germline gives CDR1 SEHNR, CDR2 FQNEAQ (reference sequence). There are 13 residues in the CDR3. The V gene lost 5 bases and the J gene lost 12 bases, with 17 bases spanning the gap. CDR3 bases: TGTGCCAGCAGCCCCCGGGTACGGCATTCGCAGTTCTTC. It yields the protein CASSPRVRHSQFF. Looking up the rest from reference TRBV7-9 and TRBJ2-1 gives the full variable domain: DTGVSQNPRHKITKRGQNVTFRCDPISEHNRLYWYRQTLGQGPEFLTYFQNEAQLEKSRLLSDRFSAERPKGSFSTLEIQRTEQGDSAMYLCASSPRVRHSQFFGPGTRLTVL.

The J gene is TRBJ2-2, the V gene TRBV7-9; D ambiguous. Germline values: CDR1 SEHNR, CDR2 FQNEAQ (reference sequence). This CDR3 comprises 14 residues. V gave up 5 bases and J gave up 7 bases, with 14 bases separating them. CDR3 nucleotide sequence: TGTGCCAGCAGCCGTACCCTCCGTGTCGGGGAGCTGTTTTTT. It codes for CASSRTLRVGELFF.

This clone occurred once. This chain uses TRBV19 with TRBJ2-2; the match to TRBD2 covers 7 bases. Germline V CDR1 and CDR2: LNHDA, SQIVND (reference sequence). V was pared by 7 bases and J by 6 bases, with 8 bases of the junction left unmatched. The CDR3 runs to 14 residues. The CDR3: CASIRAGAAGELFF. As DNA, the CDR3 is TGTGCCAGTATCCGCGCGGGAGCGGCCGGGGAGCTGTTTTTT.

There are a few counts of this clone. The rearrangement uses TRBV27 and TRBJ2-7; TRBD1 aligns across 9 bases. Germline assignment: CDR1 MNHEY and CDR2 SMNVEV (reference sequence). The V and J ends lost 6 bases and 4 bases, in that order; junction bases with no gene match: 10. This CDR3 comprises 15 residues. The CDR3 protein is CASSFLGTGSYEQYF. CDR3 coding DNA: TGTGCCAGCAGCTTCCTGGGGACAGGGTCGTACGAGCAGTACTTC.

This clone was seen just once. This CDR3 reads CASSGTSPDTQYF. The CDR3 DNA reads as TGCGCCAGCAGCGGGACTAGCCCAGATACGCAGTATTTT. The V and J genes are TRBV5-1 and TRBJ2-3; TRBD2 aligns across 9 bases. With 4 bases clipped from V and 4 bases from J, the junction kept 1 base outside the gene matches. Germline CDR1 is SGHRS and CDR2 is YFSETQ. This CDR3 has 13 amino acids. Supplemented by reference TRBV5-1 and TRBJ2-3, the full variable domain reads KAGVTQTPRYLIKTRGQQVTLSCSPISGHRSVSWYQQTPGQGLQFLFEYFSETQRNKGNFPGRFSGRQFSNSRSEMNVSTLELGDSALYLCASSGTSPDTQYFGPGTRLTVL.

This clone was detected once. The chain combines TRBV4-1 with TRBJ2-1, with 9 bases that match TRBD2. V trimming: 1 base; J trimming: 7 bases; junction bases outside the gene matches: 8. Germline loops: CDR1 MGHRA, CDR2 YSYEKL. This CDR3 spans 16 amino acids. The CDR3 sequence is CASSQVGGRARNEQFF. The CDR3 DNA is TGCGCCAGCAGCCAAGTTGGCGGGAGGGCCAGGAATGAGCAGTTCTTC.

The genes are TRBV29-1 and TRBJ2-7; 11 nucleotides align to TRBD2. The V and J ends lost 3 bases and 5 bases, in that order; junction bases with no gene match: 9. The CDR3 is 15 residues long. Germline-derived CDR1 and CDR2 are SQVTM and ANQGSEA. The CDR3 protein is CSVDLAGGISDEQYF. CDR3 DNA: TGCAGCGTTGACCTAGCGGGAGGTATCAGCGACGAGCAGTACTTC.

The J gene is TRBJ2-1, the V gene TRBV6-5; no firm D call. The CDR3 is made up of 11 amino acids. V lost 2 bases, J lost 15 bases, and 11 bases lay in between. Germline values: CDR1 MNHEY, CDR2 SVGAGI. CDR3 sequence reads: CASSYGGRLFF. The CDR3 region has the DNA TGTGCCAGCAGTTACGGTGGTAGGCTGTTCTTC.

This clone showed up just once. CDR3 in amino acids: CASGGQGIGYEQYF. CDR3 nucleotide sequence: TGTGCCAGCGGGGGACAGGGAATTGGTTACGAGCAGTACTTC. The chain employs TRBV6-4 and TRBJ2-7; 9 nucleotides agree with TRBD1. The trim removed 8 bases at V and 4 bases at J, leaving 9 bases unmatched. The CDR3 totals 14 residues. CDR1 and CDR2 (germline): MRHNA, SNTAGT.

This chain uses TRBV11-2 with TRBJ2-7; TRBD2 aligns across 8 bases. Trimming removed 5 bases from V and 7 bases from J; junction bases left unmatched: 13. Per the germline V gene, CDR1 is SGHAT and CDR2 is FQNNGV. The CDR3 sequence is 15 residues long. The CDR3 protein is CASSPTSGSVREQYF. DNA of the CDR3: TGTGCCAGCAGCCCTACTAGCGGATCGGTTAGGGAGCAGTACTTC.

The CDR3 nucleotides read TGTGCCAGCAGCCTAGGGCAGAGCGGGAGAGGCGAGCAGTACTTC. Translated, it gives CASSLGQSGRGEQYF. The chain recombines TRBV28 with TRBJ2-7, with TRBD2 matching over 8 bases. The CDR3 covers 15 residues. Germline V CDR1 and CDR2: MDHEN, SYDVKM. V dropped 6 bases and J dropped 6; count of bases not matched to a gene: 13.

The chain links TRBV5-1 to TRBJ2-7, with 7 bases identical to TRBD2. V shed 1 base and J 2 bases; nucleotides not matched to a gene: 6. The length of the CDR3 is 15 residues. Germline V gene lookup returns CDR1 SGHRS and CDR2 YFSETQ. The CDR3 here is CASSLSLAVTYEQYF. As DNA, the CDR3 is TGCGCCAGCAGCTTGAGTCTAGCGGTAACCTACGAGCAGTACTTC.

The chain couples TRBV2 to TRBJ1-2; D not resolved. Looked up from germline, CDR1 is SNHLY and CDR2 is FYNNEI. The V and J ends lost 7 bases and 1 base respectively, with 7 bases between them. This CDR3 has 12 residues. The CDR3 sequence is CASIGNNYGYTF. CDR3 DNA: TGTGCCAGCATTGGGAATAACTATGGCTACACCTTC. The full variable domain, its missing parts supplied by reference TRBV2 and TRBJ1-2, is EPEVTQTPSHQVTQMGQEVILRCVPISNHLYFYWYRQILGQKVEFLVSFYNNEISEKSEIFDDQFSVERPDGSNFTLKIRSTKLEDSAMYFCASIGNNYGYTFGSGTRLTVV.

This clone has ten or more counts. The chain is built from TRBV5-8 and TRBJ2-5; D possibly matches TRBD1 or TRBD2 (5 bases each). V was cut by 0 bases and J by 4 bases, with 7 bases left in between. The CDR3 is made up of 13 amino acids. Looked up from germline, CDR1 is SGHTS and CDR2 is YDEGEE. CDR3 loop: CASSLAGLETQYF. The CDR3 coding sequence is TGTGCCAGCAGCTTGGCGGGGCTAGAGACCCAGTACTTC.

The chain is built from TRBV7-9 and TRBJ2-7; D is tentatively TRBD1 or TRBD2 (5 bases each). Trimming pared 4 bases from V and 0 bases from J, leaving 16 bases between. This CDR3 is built from 16 residues. In germline, CDR1 is SEHNR, CDR2 FQNEAQ (reference sequence). CDR3 protein: CASSSWDLLSSYEQYF. CDR3 nucleotides: TGTGCCAGCAGCTCATGGGACCTCCTGAGCTCCTACGAGCAGTACTTC.

This chain connects TRBV27 to TRBJ2-7; D is perhaps TRBD1 or TRBD2 (5 bases each). V shed 6 bases and J shed 2 bases, with 14 bases lying between them. This CDR3 has 14 residues. Germline-derived CDR1 and CDR2 are MNHEY and SMNVEV (reference sequence). CDR3 loop: CASSLLGGAYEQYF. Written as DNA, the CDR3 is TGTGCCAGCAGCCTGCTTGGGGGAGCCTACGAGCAGTACTTC.

This clone was detected a few times. The chain couples TRBV5-1 to TRBJ1-1; D unclear. Germline V gene data show CDR1 as SGHRS and CDR2 as YFSETQ. V gave up 0 bases and J gave up 1 base, with 7 bases separating them. The CDR3 extends over 14 amino acids. The CDR3 here is CASSLEQPNTEAFF. DNA of the CDR3: TGCGCCAGCAGCTTGGAACAGCCGAACACTGAAGCTTTCTTT. Complete variable domain (other parts from reference TRBV5-1 and TRBJ1-1): KAGVTQTPRYLIKTRGQQVTLSCSPISGHRSVSWYQQTPGQGLQFLFEYFSETQRNKGNFPGRFSGRQFSNSRSEMNVSTLELGDSALYLCASSLEQPNTEAFFGQGTRLTVV.

The genes are TRBV2 and TRBJ2-4; TRBD2 is a possible D gene (6 bases). The CDR3 contains 14 residues. Germline CDR1 SNHLY, CDR2 FYNNEI. Trimming pared 7 bases from V and 4 bases from J, leaving 14 bases between. The CDR3 region is CASIGPRGKNIQYF. CDR3 DNA sequence: TGTGCCAGCATAGGTCCTCGGGGGAAAAACATTCAGTACTTC.

The rearrangement links TRBV27 to TRBJ1-4, with a tentative D call TRBD1 (5 bases). CDR1 and CDR2 (germline): MNHEY, SMNVEV (reference sequence). V was trimmed by 3 bases and J by 10 bases, leaving 9 bases between them. The CDR3 is made up of 12 amino acids. CDR3 residues: CASSLDGGKLFF. CDR3 sequence (DNA): TGTGCCAGCAGTTTGGACGGGGGAAAACTGTTTTTT.

The genes are TRBV7-8 and TRBJ2-5, with TRBD2 matching 8 bases. CDR1 and CDR2 (germline): SGHVS, FQNEAQ. The CDR3 runs 14 residues. Trimming at V came to 5 bases and at J to 7 bases, leaving 9 bases not matched to a gene. The CDR3 sequence: CASSRTSPAGTQYF. The CDR3 DNA reads TGTGCCAGCAGCCGGACTAGCCCAGCGGGGACCCAGTACTTC.

The rearrangement uses TRBV2 and TRBJ2-7; TRBD2 might be the D (5 bases). The CDR3 length is 13 residues. The V end was cut by 0 bases, the J end by 11 bases, with 14 bases between. The germline gives CDR1 SNHLY, CDR2 FYNNEI. Here the CDR3 reads CASSEAPRAAEYF. In nucleotides, the CDR3 is TGTGCCAGCAGTGAAGCGCCTCGGGCAGCGGAGTACTTC.

The V call is TRBV5-1, the J call TRBJ1-4, with D hard to call. The V end lost 5 bases, the J end lost 8 bases, and 16 bases lay between the germline ends. The CDR3 extends over 14 amino acids. From germline, CDR1 is SGHRS and CDR2 YFSETQ. CDR3 amino acids: CASRNPEPEEKLFF. The CDR3 DNA follows: TGCGCCAGCAGAAATCCAGAGCCTGAGGAAAAACTGTTTTTT.

The J gene is TRBJ2-2, the V gene TRBV12-2; the table's TRBD2 call for D was not verified on the DNA. TRBV12-2 counts as a pseudogene. The CDR3 totals 16 residues. The CDR3 nucleotides are TGTGCAAGTCGCTCCCGAAGGGCGGGCCGCACCGGGGAGCTGTTTTTT. Translating gives CASRSRRAGRTGELFF.

V is TRBV18 and J is TRBJ2-3; D could derive from TRBD1 or TRBD2 (5 bases each). V was clipped by 5 bases and J by 9 bases, with 15 bases between them. Per germline, CDR1 KGHSH and CDR2 LQKENI. The CDR3 length is 13 residues. CDR3 nucleotides: TGTGCCAGCTCAAGAGGGGTTGGCGACACGCAGTATTTT. Translated, it gives CASSRGVGDTQYF.

The J gene is TRBJ1-1, the V gene TRBV9; D is perhaps TRBD1 (5 bases). V dropped 4 bases and J dropped 4 bases, with 17 bases sitting between them. This CDR3 has 15 residues. The V gene's germline CDR1 is SGDLS and CDR2 YYNGEE. DNA for the CDR3: TGTGCCAGCAGCCCGACCGGGGCAGGGATCACTGAAGCTTTCTTT. It translates to CASSPTGAGITEAFF.

The V call is TRBV10-3, the J call TRBJ2-2, with 8 bases fitting TRBD2. Germline CDR1 is ENHRY and CDR2 is SYGVKD. This CDR3 contains 14 residues. V dropped 10 bases and J dropped 1; count of bases not matched to a gene: 5. The CDR3 DNA follows: TGTGCCACCGAGAGCGGGGGGAACACCGGGGAGCTGTTTTTT. Its translation is CATESGGNTGELFF.

This clone was found a few times. This chain joins TRBV7-9 and TRBJ2-7; no definite D call. Germline V CDR1 and CDR2: SEHNR, FQNEAQ (reference sequence). This CDR3 is 11 amino acids long. V was pared by 4 bases and J by 3 bases, with 4 bases between. For the CDR3, the DNA is TGTGCCAGCAGCTCGCTCTACGAGCAGTACTTC. Residues: CASSSLYEQYF.